This T cell receptor (beta chain) was sequenced during a study of molecular identifiers for immune sequencing clone quantification. Overall study findings and caveats: Reports indicate spiked Jurkat TCR RNA from one cell could be found among about 1 million naive cells.

The CDR3 is made up of 16 amino acids. The germline CDR1 and CDR2 sequences are LNHNV and YYDKDF (reference sequence). The V gene lost 4 bases and the J gene lost 3 bases, with 15 bases spanning the gap. With listed TCR primers and previously described methods, bulk TCR libraries were prepared. TCRdb called the PCR reads again in MiXCR, with one record for every CDR3 protein. The sample contains around 460,000 distinct CDR3 sequences, over 20% of which appear only once. From around 20,000 to 990,000 sorted cells, naive CD8 libraries were generated with 10%, 30% or 50% RNA. There are a few counts of this clonotype. Its antigen is not identified.

The TCR sequence derives from a human donor in good health. Some libraries in this study had Jurkat cell RNA spiked in. V gene TRBV15 combines with J gene TRBJ2-2; D gene ambiguous. Sequences were obtained from naive CD8+ T cells from blood, with Jurkat cell RNA spiked in. The subset was: FACS-sorted CD8+CD4-CCR7+CD45RA+ naive T cells. CDR3 region: CATSKTRFSDTGELFF. CDR3 coding DNA: TGTGCCACCAGCAAAACTCGGTTCTCGGACACCGGGGAGCTGTTTTTT.